The 4 T cell receptor beta chains below were found in one sample sequenced in a study of blood T cells in healthy people across ages. Primers used in a second PCR of about 6 to 11 cycles were a sample-barcoded 5' primer and a J-beta primer mix. TCRdb re-called the 5' RACE reads through MiXCR, storing one row per CDR3 protein. The sample has about 730,000 distinct CDR3 sequences; roughly 41% are singletons. The sequenced sample was blood. These receptors were collected from a woman between 55 and 75 years old in good health.

This clonotype has just one count. The genes are TRBV15 and TRBJ2-7; D remains unclear. The V gene's germline CDR1 is LNHNV and CDR2 YYDKDF (reference sequence). V was cut by 1 base and J by 2 bases, with 9 bases left in between. This CDR3 comprises 14 residues. CDR3 sequence: CATSRGEPTYEQYF. The CDR3 DNA is TGTGCCACCAGCAGAGGTGAGCCAACCTACGAGCAGTACTTC.

V is TRBV10-3 and J is TRBJ2-7, with 8 positions matching TRBD1. This CDR3 has 14 amino acids. V lost 7 bases and J lost 4; bases outside the gene matches: 9. The germline V gene has CDR1 ENHRY and CDR2 SYGVKD. The CDR3 sequence is CAINNGQGKYEQYF. The CDR3 region has the DNA TGTGCCATCAATAACGGACAGGGAAAGTACGAGCAGTACTTC.

V gene TRBV18 combines with J gene TRBJ2-3; 7 bases map to TRBD1. This CDR3 has 17 residues. The V gene end was trimmed by 0 bases and the J gene end by 0 bases; junction bases not matched to a gene: 6. Germline values: CDR1 KGHSH, CDR2 LQKENI. Here the CDR3 reads CASSPPGQLISTDTQYF. The CDR3 DNA is TGTGCCAGCTCACCACCGGGACAGCTAATTAGCACAGATACGCAGTATTTT.

The chain uses TRBV2 and TRBJ1-5; TRBD1 agrees at 8 bases. In germline, CDR1 is SNHLY, CDR2 FYNNEI. J was trimmed by 6 bases and V by 1 base; bases with no gene match: 2. CDR3 length equals 14 residues. The CDR3 coding sequence is TGTGCCAGCAGTGAAGGACAGGGGATTCAGCCCCAGCATTTT. Translating gives CASSEGQGIQPQHF. Full variable domain (missing parts from reference TRBV2 and TRBJ1-5): EPEVTQTPSHQVTQMGQEVILRCVPISNHLYFYWYRQILGQKVEFLVSFYNNEISEKSEIFDDQFSVERPDGSNFTLKIRSTKLEDSAMYFCASSEGQGIQPQHFGDGTRLSIL.